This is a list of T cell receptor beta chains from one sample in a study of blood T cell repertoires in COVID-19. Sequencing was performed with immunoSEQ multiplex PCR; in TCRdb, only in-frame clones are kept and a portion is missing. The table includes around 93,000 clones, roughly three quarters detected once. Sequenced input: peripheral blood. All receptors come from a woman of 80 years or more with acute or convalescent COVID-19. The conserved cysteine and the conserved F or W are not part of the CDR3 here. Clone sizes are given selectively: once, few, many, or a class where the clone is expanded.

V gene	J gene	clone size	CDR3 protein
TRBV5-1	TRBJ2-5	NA	ASSLGQEKETQY
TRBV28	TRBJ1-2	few	ASVAGRYGYT
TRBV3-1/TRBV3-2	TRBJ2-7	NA	ASSYGLDGSEQY
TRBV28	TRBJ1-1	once	ASSVTLGAEAF
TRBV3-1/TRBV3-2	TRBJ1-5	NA	ASSSTGGSNQPQH
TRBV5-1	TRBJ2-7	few	ASSLDPGLPEQY
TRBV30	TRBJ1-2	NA	ALKGADLKGSYT
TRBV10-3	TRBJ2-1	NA	AISRDNYNEQF
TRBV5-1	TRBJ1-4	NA	ASSYGQGEKLF
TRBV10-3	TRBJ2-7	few	AISESPQGTYEQY
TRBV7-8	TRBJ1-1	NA	ASSLLDGGTEAF
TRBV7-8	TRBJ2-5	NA	ASSLGRGQETQY
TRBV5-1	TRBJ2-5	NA	ASSLNSQGRAQY
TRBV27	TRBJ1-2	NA	ASRNVGTGYGYT
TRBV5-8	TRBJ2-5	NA	ASSLGAGTQY
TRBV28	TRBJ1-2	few	ASSLQRYGYT
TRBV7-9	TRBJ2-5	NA	ASSWGEETQY
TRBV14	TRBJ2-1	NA	ASSPSRYGGRAEEQF
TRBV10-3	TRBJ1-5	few	AISEGLNQPQH
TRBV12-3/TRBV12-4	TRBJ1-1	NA	ASSKWSTEAF